One sample yielded the 13 T cell receptor beta chains listed below, sequenced in a study of cytomegalovirus exposure and HLA in healthy donors. Researchers ran the PCR with 60 Vbeta and 13 Jbeta primers. Sequencing used immunoSEQ multiplex PCR; TCRdb keeps in-frame clones, though not all of them. Of 150,000 to 200,000 clones listed, 82% are singletons. Sequencing input: PBMCs. The receptors derive from a girl aged 2-9 years in good health and CMV-seropositive.

The CDR3 DNA reads as TGTGCCATCAATCCGGGACAGGGGGCTAATGAGCAGTTCTTC. Residues: CAINPGQGANEQFF. The V and J genes are TRBV10-3 and TRBJ2-1, with TRBD1 matching over 12 bases. With 7 bases clipped from V and 7 bases from J, the junction kept 5 bases outside the gene matches. The CDR3 totals 14 residues. Germline V CDR1 and CDR2: ENHRY, SYGVKD.

Written as DNA, the CDR3 is TGTGCCAGCAGCCGCGGACAGGGTGATTCACCCCTCCACTTT. It encodes CASSRGQGDSPLHF. V and J are TRBV13 and TRBJ1-6, with 8 bases lining up with TRBD1. Germline loops: CDR1 PRHDT, CDR2 FYEKMQ (reference sequence). V lost 5 bases and J lost 8; bases outside the gene matches: 5. This CDR3 spans 14 amino acids.

This clone has only a few counts. V usage is TRBV7-3 and J usage is TRBJ2-3; possible D gene TRBD2, 5 bases. The CDR3 totals 13 residues. V lost 5 bases and J lost 6, with 12 bases in between. Per the germline V gene, CDR1 is SGHTA and CDR2 is FQGTGA. CDR3 DNA: TGTGCCAGCAGCCCCGAGCCGGGGGATACGCAGTATTTT. It yields the protein CASSPEPGDTQYF.

The chain carries TRBV9 and TRBJ1-3; 9 positions match TRBD1. The length of the CDR3 is 18 residues. The V gene end was trimmed by 0 bases and the J gene end by 4 bases; junction bases not matched to a gene: 11. Germline CDR1 and CDR2: SGDLS and YYNGEE. CDR3 sequence (DNA): TGTGCCAGCAGCGTAGGTGGGACAGGGCTCGGGAGAGGAAACACCATATATTTT. Protein product: CASSVGGTGLGRGNTIYF.

The gene calls are TRBV27 and TRBJ2-7, with 8 nucleotides matching TRBD1. The germline V gene has CDR1 MNHEY and CDR2 SMNVEV (reference sequence). V shed 4 bases and J 6 bases; nucleotides not matched to a gene: 5. This CDR3 has 13 residues. CDR3 region: CASSWDRFREQYF. As DNA, the CDR3 is TGTGCCAGCAGTTGGGACAGGTTCCGCGAGCAGTACTTC.

The chain has TRBV9 and TRBJ1-2, with 7 bases that match TRBD1. Trimming cost V 0 bases and J 3 bases; bases outside gene matches: 8. CDR3 size: 16 residues. Germline V gives CDR1 SGDLS, CDR2 YYNGEE. The CDR3 nucleotides are TGTGCCAGCAGCGTAGCTACAGGGGTAGATCACTATGGCTACACCTTC. Residues: CASSVATGVDHYGYTF.

V usage is TRBV27 and J usage is TRBJ1-2; weak D call: TRBD1 (6 bases). Per germline, CDR1 MNHEY and CDR2 SMNVEV (reference sequence). Trimming removed 5 bases from V and 8 bases from J, with 15 bases in between. The CDR3 has 13 amino acids. The CDR3 protein is CASSLTGPKGYTF. In nucleotides, the CDR3 is TGTGCCAGCAGTCTAACAGGGCCAAAGGGCTACACCTTC.

This clone was counted between two and nine times. The chain recombines TRBV6-1 with TRBJ2-3; 10 bases map to TRBD1. The ends lost 4 bases at V and 3 bases at J; junction bases unmatched: 4. This CDR3 has 15 amino acids. Germline CDR1 and CDR2: MNHNS and SASEGT. The CDR3 is CASSVGTGETDTQYF. The DNA of the CDR3 is TGTGCCAGCAGTGTTGGGACAGGGGAAACAGATACGCAGTATTTT.

This clone appeared a few times. V is TRBV7-3 and J is TRBJ2-5; 11 bases line up with TRBD1. The CDR3 has 13 amino acids. Per germline, CDR1 SGHTA and CDR2 FQGTGA. After removal of 5 bases from V and 4 bases from J, the junction contained 0 bases not matched to a gene. The CDR3: CASSGTGGETQYF. The DNA for the CDR3 is TGTGCCAGCAGCGGGACAGGGGGAGAGACCCAGTACTTC.

The chain is built from TRBV7-6 and TRBJ2-3, with 8 bases lining up with TRBD2. Trimming took 1 base from V and 1 from J; bases not matched to a gene: 7. Germline loops: CDR1 SGHVS, CDR2 FNYEAQ. CDR3 length: 17 amino acids. The CDR3 region has the DNA TGTGCCAGCAGCTTAGGTTCGGGACTAGATGGCACAGATACGCAGTATTTT. Protein sequence: CASSLGSGLDGTDTQYF.

The chain combines TRBV30 with TRBJ2-1; D possibly corresponds to TRBD2 (6 bases). Per germline, CDR1 GTSNPN and CDR2 SVGIG (reference sequence). The CDR3 consists of 15 residues. V was shortened by 1 base and J by 12 bases, with 22 bases between the two germline ends. As DNA, the CDR3 is TGTGCCTGGAGTGCATCCTGGGACTCCCGCATGGGGCAGTTCTTC. Residues: CAWSASWDSRMGQFF.

This chain links TRBV2 with TRBJ1-2; no reliable D call. This CDR3 is 14 amino acids long. Trimming cost V 0 bases and J 4 bases, with 9 bases left between them. CDR1 and CDR2 (germline): SNHLY, FYNNEI. The CDR3 is CASSEARVPYGYTF. CDR3 nucleotides: TGTGCCAGCAGTGAAGCGCGAGTTCCCTATGGCTACACCTTC.

This chain links TRBV4-1 with TRBJ2-3; tentative D call: TRBD1 (5 bases). The CDR3 is 15 amino acids. V lost 1 base and J lost 2, with 10 bases in between. Germline V lookup: CDR1 MGHRA, CDR2 YSYEKL. The CDR3, as DNA: TGCGCCAGCAGCCAAGCTAGGGGCATCACAGATACGCAGTATTTT. Protein sequence: CASSQARGITDTQYF.